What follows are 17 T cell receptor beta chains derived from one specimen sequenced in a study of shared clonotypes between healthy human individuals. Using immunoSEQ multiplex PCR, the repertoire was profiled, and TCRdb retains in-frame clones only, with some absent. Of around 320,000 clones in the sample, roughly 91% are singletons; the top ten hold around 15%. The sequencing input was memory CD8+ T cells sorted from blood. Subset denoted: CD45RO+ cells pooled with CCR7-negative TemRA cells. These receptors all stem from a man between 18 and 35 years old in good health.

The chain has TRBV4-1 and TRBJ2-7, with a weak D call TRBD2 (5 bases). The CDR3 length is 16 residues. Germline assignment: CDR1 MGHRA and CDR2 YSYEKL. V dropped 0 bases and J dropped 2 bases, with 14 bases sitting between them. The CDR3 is CASSQDWETLAYEQYF. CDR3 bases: TGCGCCAGCAGCCAAGATTGGGAGACCTTAGCCTACGAGCAGTACTTC.

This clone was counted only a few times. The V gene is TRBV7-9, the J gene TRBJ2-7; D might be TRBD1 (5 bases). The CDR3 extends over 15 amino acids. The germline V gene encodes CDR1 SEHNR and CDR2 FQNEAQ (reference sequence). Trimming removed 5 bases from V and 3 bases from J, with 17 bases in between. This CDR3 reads CASSAVGAENYEQYF. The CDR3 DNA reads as TGTGCCAGCAGCGCGGTAGGGGCAGAGAACTACGAGCAGTACTTC.

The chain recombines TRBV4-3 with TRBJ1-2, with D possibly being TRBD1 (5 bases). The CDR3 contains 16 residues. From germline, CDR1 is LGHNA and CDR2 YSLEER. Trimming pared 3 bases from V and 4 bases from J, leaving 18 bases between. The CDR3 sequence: CASSQGWQWDPYGYTF. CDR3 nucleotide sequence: TGCGCCAGCAGCCAGGGTTGGCAGTGGGACCCCTATGGCTACACCTTC.

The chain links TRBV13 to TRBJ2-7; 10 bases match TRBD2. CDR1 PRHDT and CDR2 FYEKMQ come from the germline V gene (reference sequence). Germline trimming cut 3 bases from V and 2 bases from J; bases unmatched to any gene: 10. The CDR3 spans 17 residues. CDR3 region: CASSLPSGGPFAYEQYF. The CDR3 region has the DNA TGTGCCAGCAGCTTGCCTAGCGGGGGTCCTTTTGCCTACGAGCAGTACTTC. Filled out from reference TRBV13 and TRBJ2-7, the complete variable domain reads AAGVIQSPRHLIKEKRETATLKCYPIPRHDTVYWYQQGPGQDPQFLISFYEKMQSDKGSIPDRFSAQQFSDYHSELNMSSLELGDSALYFCASSLPSGGPFAYEQYFGPGTRLTVT.

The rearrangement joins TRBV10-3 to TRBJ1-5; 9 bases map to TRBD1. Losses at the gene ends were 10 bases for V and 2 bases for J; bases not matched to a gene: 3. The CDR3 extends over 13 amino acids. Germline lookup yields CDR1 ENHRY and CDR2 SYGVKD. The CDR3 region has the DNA TGTGCCACCAGGGACAGGGGCAATCAGCCCCAGCATTTT. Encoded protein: CATRDRGNQPQHF.

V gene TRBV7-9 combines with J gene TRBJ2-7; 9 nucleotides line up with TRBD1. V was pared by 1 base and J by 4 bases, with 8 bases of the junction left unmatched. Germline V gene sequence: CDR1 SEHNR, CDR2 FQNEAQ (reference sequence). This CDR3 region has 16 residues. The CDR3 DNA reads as TGTGCCAGCAGCTTAGGGGGGACAGGGATTTCGTACGAGCAGTACTTC. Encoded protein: CASSLGGTGISYEQYF.

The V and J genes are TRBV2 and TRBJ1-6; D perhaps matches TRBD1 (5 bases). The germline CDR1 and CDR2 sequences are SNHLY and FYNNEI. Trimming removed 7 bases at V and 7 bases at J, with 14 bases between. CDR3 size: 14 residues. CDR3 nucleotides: TGTGCCAGCAATTGGGACTCGGGGAATTCACCCCTCCACTTT. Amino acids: CASNWDSGNSPLHF.

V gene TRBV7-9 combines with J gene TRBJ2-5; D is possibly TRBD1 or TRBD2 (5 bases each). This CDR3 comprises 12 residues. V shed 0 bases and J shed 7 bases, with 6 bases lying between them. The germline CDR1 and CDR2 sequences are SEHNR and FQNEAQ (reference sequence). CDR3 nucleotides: TGTGCCAGCAGCTTAGCGGGGGTGACCCAGTACTTC. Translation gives CASSLAGVTQYF.

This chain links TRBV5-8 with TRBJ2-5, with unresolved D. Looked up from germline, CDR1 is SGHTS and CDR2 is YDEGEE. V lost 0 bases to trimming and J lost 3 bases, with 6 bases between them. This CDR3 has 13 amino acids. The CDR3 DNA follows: TGTGCCAGCAGCTTGGTGTCGGAAGAGACCCAGTACTTC. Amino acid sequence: CASSLVSEETQYF.

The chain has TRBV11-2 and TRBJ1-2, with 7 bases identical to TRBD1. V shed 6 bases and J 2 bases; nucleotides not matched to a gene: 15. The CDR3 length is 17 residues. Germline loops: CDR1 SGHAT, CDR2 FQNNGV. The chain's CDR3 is CASSQSLSGQINYGYTF. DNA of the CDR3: TGTGCCAGCAGTCAGTCACTCTCGGGACAGATCAACTATGGCTACACCTTC.

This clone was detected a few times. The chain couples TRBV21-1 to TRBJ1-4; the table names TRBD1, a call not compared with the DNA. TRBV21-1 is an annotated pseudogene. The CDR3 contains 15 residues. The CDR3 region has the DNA TGTGCCAGCAGCAAAGTCGCGTCAGGGCCCGAAAAACTGTTTTTT. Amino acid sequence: CASSKVASGPEKLFF.

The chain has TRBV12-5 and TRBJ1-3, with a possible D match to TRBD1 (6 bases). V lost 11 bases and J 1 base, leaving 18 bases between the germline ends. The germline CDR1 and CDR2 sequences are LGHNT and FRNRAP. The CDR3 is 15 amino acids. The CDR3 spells CAGAIPGASGNTIYF. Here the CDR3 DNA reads TGTGCTGGGGCCATACCAGGGGCATCTGGAAACACCATATATTTT. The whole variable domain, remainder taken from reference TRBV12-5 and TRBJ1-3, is DARVTQTPRHKVTEMGQEVTMRCQPILGHNTVFWYRQTMMQGLELLAYFRNRAPLDDSGMPKDRFSAEMPDATLATLKIQPSEPRDSAVYFCAGAIPGASGNTIYFGEGSWLTVV.

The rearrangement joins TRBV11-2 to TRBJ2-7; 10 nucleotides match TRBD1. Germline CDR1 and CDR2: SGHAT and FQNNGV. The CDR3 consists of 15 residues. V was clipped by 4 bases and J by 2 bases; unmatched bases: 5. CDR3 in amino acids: CASSSIGTGAYEQYF. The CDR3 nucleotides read TGTGCCAGCAGCTCCATCGGGACAGGGGCCTACGAGCAGTACTTC.

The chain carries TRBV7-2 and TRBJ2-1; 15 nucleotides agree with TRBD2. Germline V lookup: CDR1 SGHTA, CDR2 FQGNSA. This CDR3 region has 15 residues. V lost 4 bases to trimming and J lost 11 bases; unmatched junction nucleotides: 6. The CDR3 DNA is TGTGCCAGCAGCTCCCCGGGACTAGCGGGAGGCAAGCAGTTCTTC. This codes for CASSSPGLAGGKQFF.

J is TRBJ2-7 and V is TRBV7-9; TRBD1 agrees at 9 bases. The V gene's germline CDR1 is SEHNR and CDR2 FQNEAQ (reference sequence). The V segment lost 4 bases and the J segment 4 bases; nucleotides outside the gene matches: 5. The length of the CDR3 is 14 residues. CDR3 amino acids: CASSSTGGLYEQYF. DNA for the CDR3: TGTGCCAGCAGCTCCACAGGGGGCTTATACGAGCAGTACTTC.

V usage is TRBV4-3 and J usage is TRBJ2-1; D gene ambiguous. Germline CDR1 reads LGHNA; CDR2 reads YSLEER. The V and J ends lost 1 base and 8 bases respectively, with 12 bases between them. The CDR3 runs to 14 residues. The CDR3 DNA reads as TGCGCCAGCAGCCAAGGGATCGGGCGGTATGAGCAGTTCTTC. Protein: CASSQGIGRYEQFF.

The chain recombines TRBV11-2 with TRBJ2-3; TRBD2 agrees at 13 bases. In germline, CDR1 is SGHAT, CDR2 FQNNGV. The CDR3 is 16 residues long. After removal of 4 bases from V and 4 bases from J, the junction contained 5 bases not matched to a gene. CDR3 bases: TGTGCCAGCAGCTCCTGGACTAGCGGGAGCCCAGATACGCAGTATTTT. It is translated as CASSSWTSGSPDTQYF.